The 15 T cell receptor beta chains presented below share a single source sample, sequenced in a study of T cell changes during pregnancy in multiple sclerosis. Some clones are missing from TCRdb's copy, which holds only in-frame ones; the method was immunoSEQ multiplex PCR. The repertoire holds 35,000 to 45,000 clones, with about 90% as singletons. The specimen was CD4+ T cells from peripheral blood mononuclear cells, collected before pregnancy. These receptors all stem from a female donor with multiple sclerosis, enrolled in a pregnancy study.

The chain carries TRBV2 and TRBJ2-1; TRBD2 aligns across 11 bases. Germline CDR1 is SNHLY and CDR2 is FYNNEI. The trim removed 8 bases at V and 6 bases at J, leaving 3 bases unmatched. CDR3 length: 13 residues. The CDR3 DNA reads as TGTGCCAGCGCTGGGACTAGCGGCAATGAGCAGTTCTTC. As protein: CASAGTSGNEQFF.

The rearrangement uses TRBV4-3 and TRBJ1-2; D remains ambiguous. The V gene's germline CDR1 is LGHNA and CDR2 YSLEER. The CDR3 is 15 residues long. The germline V and J ends were trimmed by 0 bases and 5 bases, with 13 bases remaining between them. As DNA, the CDR3 is TGCGCCAGCAGCCAAGAGGTGCAGATGCTTTATGGCTACACCTTC. Encoded protein: CASSQEVQMLYGYTF.

The rearrangement uses TRBV7-3 and TRBJ2-2, with D perhaps TRBD2 (7 bases). Germline CDR1 SGHTA, CDR2 FQGTGA. V was shortened by 5 bases and J by 0 bases, with 19 bases between the two germline ends. This CDR3 comprises 18 residues. Here the CDR3 reads CASSLTGAAGANTGELFF. Here the CDR3 DNA reads TGTGCCAGCAGCCTTACGGGGGCTGCGGGGGCGAACACCGGGGAGCTGTTTTTT.

The V call is TRBV7-3, the J call TRBJ2-3; 9 nucleotides agree with TRBD2. With V trimmed by 1 base and J by 7 bases, 12 bases remained unmatched. This CDR3 has 17 residues. Germline V lookup: CDR1 SGHTA, CDR2 FQGTGA. The CDR3 coding sequence is TGTGCCAGCAGCTTAAGGGGACTAGCCGGCGGCGCGAATACGCAGTATTTT. It yields the protein CASSLRGLAGGANTQYF. The complete variable domain, with remaining parts taken from reference TRBV7-3 and TRBJ2-3, reads GAGVSQTPSNKVTEKGKYVELRCDPISGHTALYWYRQSLGQGPEFLIYFQGTGAADDSGLPNDRFFAVRPEGSVSTLKIQRTERGDSAVYLCASSLRGLAGGANTQYFGPGTRLTVL.

This chain connects TRBV6-5 to TRBJ1-2; 10 bases agree with TRBD1. CDR1 and CDR2 from the germline V gene are MNHEY and SVGAGI. The trim removed 0 bases at V and 5 bases at J, leaving 6 bases unmatched. The CDR3 loop spans 16 amino acids. The DNA of the CDR3 is TGTGCCAGCAGTTACTCCCGGACAGGGGGGGAGTATGGCTACACCTTC. This gives the protein CASSYSRTGGEYGYTF.

In DNA form, the CDR3 reads TGTGCCAGCACCACCGACTGGAGGAACACTGAAGCTTTCTTT. Protein: CASTTDWRNTEAFF. This rearrangement joins TRBV7-2 to TRBJ1-1; no definite D call. The germline CDR1 and CDR2 sequences are SGHTA and FQGNSA. The CDR3 runs 14 residues. V lost 7 bases and J lost 1, with 13 bases in between.

This chain uses TRBV5-4 with TRBJ1-2; the D is unclear. V was pared by 3 bases and J by 1 base, with 13 bases between. There are 15 residues in the CDR3. CDR1 is SGHNT, CDR2 YYREEE, per germline (reference sequence). The CDR3 here is CASSSEPQINYGYTF. DNA of the CDR3: TGTGCCAGCAGCTCCGAACCCCAGATTAACTATGGCTACACCTTC.

V gene TRBV9 combines with J gene TRBJ2-2, with D tentatively TRBD1 (5 bases). Germline values: CDR1 SGDLS, CDR2 YYNGEE. Trimming pared 0 bases from V and 1 base from J, leaving 7 bases between. CDR3 size: 15 residues. The CDR3 region is CASSVAGKNTGELFF. The CDR3, as DNA: TGTGCCAGCAGCGTAGCAGGGAAGAACACCGGGGAGCTGTTTTTT.

The chain has TRBV7-8 and TRBJ2-2, with D perhaps TRBD1 (5 bases). The CDR3 loop spans 14 amino acids. Trimming shortened V by 3 bases and J by 7 bases, and 12 bases separated the two germline ends. CDR1 SGHVS and CDR2 FQNEAQ come from the germline V gene. This chain's CDR3 is CASSLGLNYGELFF. In DNA, the CDR3 is TGTGCCAGCAGCTTGGGGCTAAATTACGGGGAGCTGTTTTTT.

V and J are TRBV14 and TRBJ1-1; TRBD1 matches 8 bases. The CDR3 contains 17 residues. Germline CDR1 SGHDN, CDR2 FVKESK. V was clipped by 2 bases and J by 5 bases; unmatched bases: 13. In nucleotides, the CDR3 is TGTGCCAGCAGCCAAAGCCAGGACAGGGCGGGGTGGACTGAAGCTTTCTTT. This codes for CASSQSQDRAGWTEAFF. The variable domain in full, with the rest retrieved from reference TRBV14 and TRBJ1-1, is EAGVTQFPSHSVIEKGQTVTLRCDPISGHDNLYWYRRVMGKEIKFLLHFVKESKQDESGMPNNRFLAERTGGTYSTLKVQPAELEDSGVYFCASSQSQDRAGWTEAFFGQGTRLTVV.

The rearrangement links TRBV4-2 to TRBJ2-4, with 7 bases identical to TRBD1. Germline V gene lookup returns CDR1 LGHNA and CDR2 YNFKEQ. CDR3 length equals 15 residues. Unmatched junction bases numbered 8, after V lost 2 bases and J lost 7 bases. The CDR3 coding sequence is TGTGCCAGCAGCCAACAGACAGGGTCGGCGAACATTCAGTACTTC. Residues: CASSQQTGSANIQYF.

This chain uses TRBV7-3 with TRBJ2-1; 9 nucleotides align to TRBD1. V was clipped by 3 bases and J by 0 bases; unmatched bases: 0. This CDR3 spans 15 amino acids. Germline V CDR1 and CDR2: SGHTA, FQGTGA. This chain's CDR3 is CASSLTGGSYNEQFF. The CDR3 nucleotides read TGTGCCAGCAGCTTGACAGGGGGCTCCTACAATGAGCAGTTCTTC.

The chain recombines TRBV18 with TRBJ1-2; TRBD1 is a possible D gene (5 bases). Trimming removed 4 bases at V and 3 bases at J, with 12 bases between. The CDR3 is made up of 14 amino acids. CDR1 is KGHSH and CDR2 is LQKENI in the germline V gene. For the CDR3, the DNA is TGTGCCAGCTCACTCCAGGGAGGCGACTATGGCTACACCTTC. The encoded protein is CASSLQGGDYGYTF. Filled out from reference TRBV18 and TRBJ1-2, the complete variable domain reads NAGVMQNPRHLVRRRGQEARLRCSPMKGHSHVYWYRQLPEEGLKFMVYLQKENIIDESGMPKERFSAEFPKEGPSILRIQQVVRGDSAAYFCASSLQGGDYGYTFGSGTRLTVV.

CDR3 coding DNA: TGTGCCAGCAGCTTGTTCCCGGGGGGCTACACCTTC. Translating gives CASSLFPGGYTF. The chain joins TRBV5-8 to TRBJ1-2; D remains ambiguous. Trimming removed 1 base at V and 8 bases at J, with 9 bases between. The CDR3 consists of 12 residues. CDR1 is SGHTS, CDR2 YDEGEE, per germline.

The chain has TRBV18 and TRBJ1-1; D is uncertain. Trimming pared 4 bases from V and 1 base from J, leaving 7 bases between. The CDR3 extends over 13 amino acids. Germline assignment: CDR1 KGHSH and CDR2 LQKENI. As DNA, the CDR3 is TGTGCCAGCTCACATGCAGAGAACACTGAAGCTTTCTTT. Its translation: CASSHAENTEAFF.